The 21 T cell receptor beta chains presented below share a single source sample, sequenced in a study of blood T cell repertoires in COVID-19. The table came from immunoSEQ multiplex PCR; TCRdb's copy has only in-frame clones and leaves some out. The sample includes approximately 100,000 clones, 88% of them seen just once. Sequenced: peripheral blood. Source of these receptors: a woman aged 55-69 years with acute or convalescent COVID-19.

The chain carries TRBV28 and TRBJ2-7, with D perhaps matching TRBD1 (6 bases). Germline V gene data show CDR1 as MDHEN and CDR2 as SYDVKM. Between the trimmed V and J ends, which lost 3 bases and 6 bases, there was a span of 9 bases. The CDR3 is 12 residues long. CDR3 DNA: TGTGCCAGCAGTTTGAACAGGGTCGAGCAGTACTTC. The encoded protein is CASSLNRVEQYF.

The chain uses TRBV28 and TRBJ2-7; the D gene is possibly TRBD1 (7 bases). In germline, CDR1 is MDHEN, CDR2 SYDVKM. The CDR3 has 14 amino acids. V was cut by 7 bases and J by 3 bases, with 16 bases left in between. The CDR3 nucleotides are TGTGCCAGCAACGGTCGCGGGACAGTCTACGAGCAGTACTTC. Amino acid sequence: CASNGRGTVYEQYF.

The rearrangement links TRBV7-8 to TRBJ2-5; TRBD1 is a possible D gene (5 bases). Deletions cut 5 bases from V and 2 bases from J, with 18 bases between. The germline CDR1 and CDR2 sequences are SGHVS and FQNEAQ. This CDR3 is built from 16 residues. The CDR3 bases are TGTGCCAGCAGCCCCTACGAAGGGGCGATACAAGAGACCCAGTACTTC. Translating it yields CASSPYEGAIQETQYF.

CDR3 region: CASVTGRNQPQHF. The CDR3 DNA sequence: TGTGCCAGCGTGACAGGGAGGAATCAGCCCCAGCATTTT. The J gene is TRBJ1-5, the V gene TRBV28, with TRBD1 matching over 7 bases. The CDR3 extends over 13 amino acids. Germline lookup yields CDR1 MDHEN and CDR2 SYDVKM. V was clipped by 8 bases and J by 4 bases; unmatched bases: 5. Together with reference TRBV28 and TRBJ1-5, the CDR3 gives the full variable domain: DVKVTQSSRYLVKRTGEKVFLECVQDMDHENMFWYRQDPGLGLRLIYFSYDVKMKEKGDIPEGYSVSREKKERFSLILESASTNQTSMYLCASVTGRNQPQHFGDGTRLSIL.

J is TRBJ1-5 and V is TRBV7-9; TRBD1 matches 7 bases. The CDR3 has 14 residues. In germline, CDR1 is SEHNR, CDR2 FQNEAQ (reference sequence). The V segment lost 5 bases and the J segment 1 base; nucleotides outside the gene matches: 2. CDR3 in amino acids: CASSLQGSNQPQHF. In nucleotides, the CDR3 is TGTGCCAGCAGCCTACAGGGGAGCAATCAGCCCCAGCATTTT.

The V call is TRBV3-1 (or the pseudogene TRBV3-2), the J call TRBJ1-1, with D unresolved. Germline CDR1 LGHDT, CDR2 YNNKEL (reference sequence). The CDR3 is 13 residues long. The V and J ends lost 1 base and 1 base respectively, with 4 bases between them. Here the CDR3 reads CASSQAGNTEAFF. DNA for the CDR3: TGTGCCAGCAGCCAAGCGGGGAACACTGAAGCTTTCTTT.

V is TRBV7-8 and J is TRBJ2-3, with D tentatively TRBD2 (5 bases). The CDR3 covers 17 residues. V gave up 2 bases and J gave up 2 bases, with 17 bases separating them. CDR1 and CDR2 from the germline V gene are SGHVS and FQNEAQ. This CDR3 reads CASSLRSSGGYTDTQYF. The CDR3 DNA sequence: TGTGCCAGCAGCTTAAGGTCCAGCGGAGGATACACAGATACGCAGTATTTT. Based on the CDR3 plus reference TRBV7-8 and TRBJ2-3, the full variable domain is GAGVSQSPRYKVAKRGQDVALRCDPISGHVSLFWYQQALGQGPEFLTYFQNEAQLDKSGLPSDRFFAERPEGSVSTLKIQRTQQEDSAVYLCASSLRSSGGYTDTQYFGPGTRLTVL.

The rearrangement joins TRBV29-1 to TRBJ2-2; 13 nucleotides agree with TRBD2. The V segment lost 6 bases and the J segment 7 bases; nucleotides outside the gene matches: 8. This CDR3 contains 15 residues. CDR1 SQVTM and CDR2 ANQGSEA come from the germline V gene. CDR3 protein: CSVATSGRSVGELFF. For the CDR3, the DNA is TGCAGCGTGGCGACTAGCGGGAGGTCGGTCGGGGAGCTGTTTTTT.

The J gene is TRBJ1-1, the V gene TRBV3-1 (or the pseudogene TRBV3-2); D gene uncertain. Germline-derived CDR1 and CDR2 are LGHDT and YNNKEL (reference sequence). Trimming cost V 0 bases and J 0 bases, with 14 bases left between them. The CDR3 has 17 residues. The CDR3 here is CASSQEAEWRLNTEAFF. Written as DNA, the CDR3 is TGTGCCAGCAGCCAAGAGGCGGAATGGAGATTGAACACTGAAGCTTTCTTT.

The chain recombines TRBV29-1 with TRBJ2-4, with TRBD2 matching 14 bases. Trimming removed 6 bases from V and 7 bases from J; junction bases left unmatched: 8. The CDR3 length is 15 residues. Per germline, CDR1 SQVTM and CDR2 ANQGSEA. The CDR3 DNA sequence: TGCAGCGTACAGACTAGGACTAGCGGGAGGAACATTCAGTACTTC. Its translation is CSVQTRTSGRNIQYF.

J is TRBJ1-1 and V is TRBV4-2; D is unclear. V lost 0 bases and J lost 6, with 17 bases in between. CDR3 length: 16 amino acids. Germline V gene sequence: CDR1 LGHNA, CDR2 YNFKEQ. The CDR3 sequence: CASSQDKSWVDSEAFF. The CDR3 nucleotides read TGTGCCAGCAGCCAAGATAAATCATGGGTCGACTCTGAAGCTTTCTTT.

CDR3 loop: CASSPQVNTDTQYF. CDR3 bases: TGCGCCAGCAGCCCCCAGGTTAACACAGATACGCAGTATTTT. The V gene is TRBV5-1, the J gene TRBJ2-3; no clear D gene. Germline CDR1 SGHRS, CDR2 YFSETQ. Trimming left V 4 bases short and J 2 bases short, with 11 bases between. The CDR3 covers 14 residues.

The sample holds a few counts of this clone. The CDR3 sequence: CASMLGAANTEAFF. CDR3 DNA sequence: TGTGCCAGTATGTTGGGGGCTGCGAACACTGAAGCTTTCTTT. The chain has TRBV19 and TRBJ1-1; possible D gene TRBD1, 6 bases. Germline V CDR1 and CDR2: LNHDA, SQIVND (reference sequence). The CDR3 sequence is 14 residues long. V lost 7 bases and J lost 1, with 13 bases in between.

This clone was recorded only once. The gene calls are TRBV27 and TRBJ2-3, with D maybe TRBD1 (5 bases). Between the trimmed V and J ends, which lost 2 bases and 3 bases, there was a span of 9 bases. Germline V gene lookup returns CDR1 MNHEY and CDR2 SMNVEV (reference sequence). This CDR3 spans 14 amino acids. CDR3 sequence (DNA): TGTGCCAGCAGTTTAAAGGGGCGAACAGATACGCAGTATTTT. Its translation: CASSLKGRTDTQYF.

The CDR3 DNA follows: TGTGCCAGCAGCTTGGACAGGATCAACGAGCAGTACGTC. This translates into CASSLDRINEQYV. V gene TRBV5-4 combines with J gene TRBJ2-7, with TRBD1 as a possible D gene (5 bases). CDR3 length equals 13 residues. V lost 0 bases and J 5 bases, leaving 9 bases between the germline ends. The germline gives CDR1 SGHNT, CDR2 YYREEE (reference sequence).

CDR3 DNA: TGTGCCATCACACAGGGAGAGGGCCAAACCCTCCACTTT. This translates into CAITQGEGQTLHF. This chain connects TRBV28 to TRBJ1-6, with a weak D call TRBD1 (6 bases). This CDR3 is built from 13 residues. The germline V gene encodes CDR1 MDHEN and CDR2 SYDVKM. V lost 10 bases and J 14 bases, leaving 21 bases between the germline ends. Looking up the rest from reference TRBV28 and TRBJ1-6 gives the full variable domain: DVKVTQSSRYLVKRTGEKVFLECVQDMDHENMFWYRQDPGLGLRLIYFSYDVKMKEKGDIPEGYSVSREKKERFSLILESASTNQTSMYLCAITQGEGQTLHFGNGTRLTVT.

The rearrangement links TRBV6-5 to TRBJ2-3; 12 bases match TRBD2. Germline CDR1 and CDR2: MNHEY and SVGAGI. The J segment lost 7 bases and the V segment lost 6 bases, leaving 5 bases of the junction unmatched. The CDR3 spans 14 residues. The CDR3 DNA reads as TGTGCCAGCAGCCTAGCGGGAGGGAGATATACGCAGTATTTT. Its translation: CASSLAGGRYTQYF.

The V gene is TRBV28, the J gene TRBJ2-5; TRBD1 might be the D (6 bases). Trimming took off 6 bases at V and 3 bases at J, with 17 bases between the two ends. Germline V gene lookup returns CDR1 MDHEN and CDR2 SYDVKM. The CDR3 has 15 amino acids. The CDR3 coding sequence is TGTGCCAGCAGCCTTGGGGGACACATAAAAGAGACCCAGTACTTC. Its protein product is CASSLGGHIKETQYF.

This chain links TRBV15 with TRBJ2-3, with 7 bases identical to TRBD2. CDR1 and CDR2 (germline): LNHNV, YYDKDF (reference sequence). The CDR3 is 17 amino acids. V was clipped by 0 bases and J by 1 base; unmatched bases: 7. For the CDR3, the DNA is TGTGCCACCAGCAGAGATCATCGGGCGGGAGGCACAGATACGCAGTATTTT. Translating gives CATSRDHRAGGTDTQYF.

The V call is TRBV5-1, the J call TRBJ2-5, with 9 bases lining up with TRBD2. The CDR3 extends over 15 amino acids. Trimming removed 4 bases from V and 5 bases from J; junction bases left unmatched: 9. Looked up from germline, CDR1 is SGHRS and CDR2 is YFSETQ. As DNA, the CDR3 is TGCGCCAGCAGCCTTGGCGGGGGGGCGCGGGAGACCCAGTACTTC. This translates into CASSLGGGARETQYF.

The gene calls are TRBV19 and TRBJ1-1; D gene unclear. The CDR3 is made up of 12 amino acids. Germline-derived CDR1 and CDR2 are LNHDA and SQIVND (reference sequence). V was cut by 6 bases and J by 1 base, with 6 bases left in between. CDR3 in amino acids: CASRDWNTEAFF. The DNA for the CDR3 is TGTGCCAGTAGGGACTGGAACACTGAAGCTTTCTTT.